A selection of T cell receptor beta chains follows, all from one sample in a study of neurological immune-mediated disorders. TCRdb reprocessed the 5' RACE reads via MiXCR and lists one record per CDR3 protein. The repertoire holds fewer than 45,000 distinct CDR3 sequences, around 7.8% seen once, with around 4.5% in the top ten. The sequenced sample was PBMCs. These receptors came from a woman aged 40 to 50 in good health. Both conserved end residues are part of each CDR3. D genes are given only for firm matches. Rows may omit the clone size; those that give it use once, few, many or a size class.

d_call,v_call,j_call,clone_size,cdr3_nt,cdr3_aa
.,TRBV12-3/TRBV12-4,TRBJ2-5,medium-sized,TGTGCCAGCAGCAGGACTCAGGAGACCCAGTACTTC,CASSRTQETQYF
.,TRBV27,TRBJ2-1,.,TGTGCCAGCAGTTTAATGGGCTCCTACAATGAGCAGTTCTTC,CASSLMGSYNEQFF
.,TRBV10-3,TRBJ2-2,many,TGTGCCATCAGTGAAAGGAGAGAGGGTCCCGGGGAGCTGTTTTTT,CAISERREGPGELFF
.,TRBV3-1,TRBJ1-2,few,TGTGCCAGCAGCCGTGTGCCGGACGCAAGCTATGGCTACACCTTC,CASSRVPDASYGYTF
TRBD1,TRBV5-4,TRBJ1-3,many,TGTGCCAGCAGCCAGGACAGGGGAAACACCATATATTTT,CASSQDRGNTIYF
.,TRBV20-1,TRBJ2-2,many,TGCAGTGCTAGAGCACGGGAGCAGGGCGGGGAGCTGTTTTTT,CSARAREQGGELFF
TRBD1,TRBV5-1,TRBJ1-4,many,TGCGCCAGCAGCCCCGGGTCCGGGACAGCTAATGAAAAACTGTTTTTT,CASSPGSGTANEKLFF
.,TRBV20-1,TRBJ2-6,many,TGCAGTGCTAGAAAGTTCGGCGGCTCTGGGGCCAACGTCCTGACTTTC,CSARKFGGSGANVLTF
.,TRBV5-1,TRBJ2-6,many,TGCGCCAGCAGCGACCACAGTTCCGGGGCCAACGTCCTGACTTTC,CASSDHSSGANVLTF
TRBD1,TRBV6-4,TRBJ2-1,many,TGTGCCAGCAGTGACTCGACAGGGCGTCGGTCCTCCTACAATGAGCAGTTCTTC,CASSDSTGRRSSYNEQFF
.,TRBV5-1,TRBJ2-3,many,TGCGCCAGCAGCTGGGGCGATACGCAGTATTTT,CASSWGDTQYF
.,TRBV4-1,TRBJ2-6,few,TGCGCCAGCAGCCAAGAGGGGCAGCTAGCGGCCAACGTCCTGACTTTC,CASSQEGQLAANVLTF
TRBD2,TRBV12-3/TRBV12-4,TRBJ2-3,medium-sized,TGTGCCAGCAGTGTCATCGGGAGGACTAGCACAGATACGCAGTATTTT,CASSVIGRTSTDTQYF
TRBD1,TRBV10-3,TRBJ2-1,many,TGTGCCATCAGCAGGGACAGGGGCAGGAATGAGCAGTTCTTC,CAISRDRGRNEQFF
.,TRBV20-1,TRBJ1-4,many,TGCAGTGCTACCGGGACTCGTGAAAAACTGTTTTTT,CSATGTREKLFF
TRBD2,TRBV7-6,TRBJ2-1,many,TGTGCCAGCAGCTTGATAGCGGGGGGTTACAATGAGCAGTTCTTC,CASSLIAGGYNEQFF
TRBD2,TRBV7-9,TRBJ2-5,many,TGTGCCAGCAGCTTAGCTAGCGGGAGTGCGGAGACCCAGTACTTC,CASSLASGSAETQYF
.,TRBV13,TRBJ2-1,many,TGTGCCAGCGTATTGACACCGTACAATGAGCAGTTCTTC,CASVLTPYNEQFF
.,TRBV2,TRBJ1-1,many,TGTGCCAGCAGTGAGGCCCCGGTAAACACTGAAGCTTTCTTT,CASSEAPVNTEAFF
TRBD1,TRBV7-3,TRBJ1-1,many,TGTGCCAGCAGCCCACAGGGGGGGGACACTGAAGCTTTCTTT,CASSPQGGDTEAFF
.,TRBV5-1,TRBJ2-5,many,TGCGCCAGCAGCTTGAACCAAGAGACCCAGTACTTC,CASSLNQETQYF
.,TRBV5-1,TRBJ2-5,.,TGCGCCAGCAGTTGCGAGCGGGACAGGCTACAAGGTACCCAGTACTTC,CASSCERDRLQGTQYF
.,TRBV12-3/TRBV12-4,TRBJ1-4,medium-sized,TGTGCCAGCAGCCGTAATGAAAAACTGTTTTTT,CASSRNEKLFF
TRBD2,TRBV25-1,TRBJ2-1,many,TGTGCCAGCAGTGGGGCAGTGGGAGGGTACAATGAGCAGTTCTTC,CASSGAVGGYNEQFF
TRBD2,TRBV7-2,TRBJ2-3,many,TGTGCCAGCAGCTTAGGGGCGGGGGTCCACACAGATACGCAGTATTTT,CASSLGAGVHTDTQYF
.,TRBV3-1,TRBJ1-2,many,TGTGCCAGCAGCCACCGCTCGACCGGGACGGGCTATGGCTACACCTTC,CASSHRSTGTGYGYTF
TRBD1,TRBV6-5,TRBJ1-5,once,TGTACCAACAAGGCGGGGACAGGGACAATTCAGCCCCAGCATTTT,CTNKAGTGTIQPQHF
.,TRBV7-9,TRBJ2-6,many,TGTGCCAGCAGCTTAGGGGTTACCTCTGGGGCCAACGTCCTGACTTTC,CASSLGVTSGANVLTF
.,TRBV12-3/TRBV12-4,TRBJ1-5,many,TGTGCCAGCAGTTTGGAACCAGGGGATCAGCCCCAGCATTTT,CASSLEPGDQPQHF
.,TRBV4-2,TRBJ2-2,medium-sized,TGTGCCAGCAGCCAACCCGGAGGGGGAACCGGGGAGCTGTTTTTT,CASSQPGGGTGELFF
.,TRBV7-9,TRBJ2-1,medium-sized,TGTGCCATCACCGAGGCCTCCTCATACAATGAGCAGTTCTTC,CAITEASSYNEQFF
.,TRBV7-6,TRBJ2-3,many,TGTGCCAGCAGCTCCAATCCAGCGACTAGCACAGATACGCAGTATTTT,CASSSNPATSTDTQYF
.,TRBV25-1,TRBJ2-2,many,TGTGCCAGCAGTGCGGGGGAGCTGTTTTTT,CASSAGELFF
.,TRBV7-2,TRBJ1-2,many,TGTGCCAGCAGCTTAGCGGGACAATTCAGGCCTTATGGCTACACCTTC,CASSLAGQFRPYGYTF
.,TRBV10-1,TRBJ1-1,many,TGCGCCAGCAGTGTGAGGGGTAACACTGAAGCTTTCTTT,CASSVRGNTEAFF
TRBD1,TRBV7-9,TRBJ2-1,many,TGTGCCAGCCTACTTGAGACAGGGAATGAGCAGTTCTTC,CASLLETGNEQFF
.,TRBV5-1,TRBJ1-2,many,TGCGCCAGCAGCTTGGGGTCAAAGGACGGTTCCTATGGCTACACCTTC,CASSLGSKDGSYGYTF
.,TRBV14,TRBJ1-2,many,TGTGCCAGCAGCCAGGGGTACCGCTATGGCTACACCTTC,CASSQGYRYGYTF
TRBD1,TRBV7-9,TRBJ2-1,many,TGTGCCAGCACCCCAGGGGACAGCCCCTACAATGAGCAGTTCTTC,CASTPGDSPYNEQFF
TRBD1,TRBV20-1,TRBJ1-2,many,TGCAGTGCTACAACCTTAGCTCAGGGGGCCCCCAACTATGGCTACACCTTC,CSATTLAQGAPNYGYTF
.,TRBV7-7,TRBJ2-7,many,TGTGCTAGCAGCTCGGACATCGGAGGAGAGGAGCAGTACTTC,CASSSDIGGEEQYF
TRBD1,TRBV24-1,TRBJ2-1,many,TGTGCCACCAGTGCCCCGCAGGGGGTCGATGAGCAGTTCTTC,CATSAPQGVDEQFF
TRBD1,TRBV5-1,TRBJ1-5,many,TGCGCCAGCGGACTCCGGGACAGGGGGGCGTCGATCAAGCCCCAGCATTTT,CASGLRDRGASIKPQHF
.,TRBV5-1,TRBJ2-2,many,TGCGCCAGCAGCTCCTACCTCTACACCGGGGAGCTGTTTTTT,CASSSYLYTGELFF
.,TRBV4-2,TRBJ2-3,many,TGTGCCAGCAGCCAAGAGTCTCAGCGCGGAGATACGCAGTATTTT,CASSQESQRGDTQYF
TRBD1,TRBV12-3/TRBV12-4,TRBJ1-1,many,TGTGCCAGCATCCGACAGGGGAGAGTCAACACTGAAGCTTTCTTT,CASIRQGRVNTEAFF
TRBD1,TRBV29-1,TRBJ2-3,many,TGCAGCCTCCGGGACAGGGCCACAGATACGCAGTATTTT,CSLRDRATDTQYF
.,TRBV7-9,TRBJ1-4,medium-sized,TGTGCCAGCACCTCACTGAGAGCGGAACTGTTTTTT,CASTSLRAELFF
.,TRBV4-1,TRBJ2-1,many,TGCGCCAGCAGCCAAGAGCGGGGAGGGGGCTATTACAATGAGCAGTTCTTC,CASSQERGGGYYNEQFF
TRBD1,TRBV7-7,TRBJ2-4,many,TGTGCTAGCAGCGCAGGACAGGGGGACATTCAGTACTTC,CASSAGQGDIQYF
.,TRBV6-5,TRBJ2-4,many,TGTGCCAGCAGTTTCCTACCACCGGGGACGGATGTAAAGTTAGCCAAAAACATTCAGTACTTC,CASSFLPPGTDVKLAKNIQYF
.,TRBV5-1,TRBJ2-6,many,TGCGCCAGCAGCTTGGGCACAACGGCCTCTGGGGCCAACGTCCTGACTTTC,CASSLGTTASGANVLTF
TRBD1,TRBV29-1,TRBJ2-7,many,TGCAGCGTTGATAGGGGGCACGAGCAGTACTTC,CSVDRGHEQYF